This T cell receptor (beta chain) was recorded in a study of T cell repertoires in cytomegalovirus infection. Turning to the study itself: CMV infection together with matching HLA type was indicated by public TCR beta signatures.

Study-level results: Pooled public TCR beta family frequency picked out CMV carriers with the relevant HLA. Ex vivo, HLA-C-restricted CMV-specific TCR beta clonotypes prevailed over the rest of the response.

Using its own MiXCR run on the reads, TCRdb lists one record per CDR3 protein. The table lists some 700,000 distinct CDR3 sequences, 35% of them singletons. Trimming shortened V by 5 bases and J by 1 base, and 15 bases separated the two germline ends. CDR1 MNHEY and CDR2 SMNVEV come from the germline V gene (reference sequence). This CDR3 spans 16 amino acids. The sample holds a few counts of this clonotype. The antigen is not known. V gene TRBV27 combines with J gene TRBJ1-5; D perhaps matches TRBD1 (6 bases). Sequencing input: PBMCs. This clonotype was obtained from a human donor in good health (CMV status not recorded). Some clones in this sample may be carry-over from other donors' samples. The chain's CDR3 is CASSPQTGQSNQPQHF. DNA of the CDR3: TGTGCCAGCAGTCCGCAGACAGGCCAGAGCAATCAGCCCCAGCATTTT.